Listed here is a single TCR beta chain. The antigen this receptor binds is unknown. No much larger clonotype is one base removed from it; base qualities were not supplied. These data are taken from a study of cytomegalovirus exposure and HLA in healthy donors (TCRdb year 2017). A note on the overall study: An earlier analysis of 587 of the donors reported approximately 300 Gb of sequence data and approximately 110 million unique TCR beta sequences from about 200 million T cells. The number of donors typed differed by locus, with 629-630 for A, B, C, DRB1 and DQB1, over 500 for DQA1, 600 to 610 for DPA1, and over 400 for DPB1. Alongside the repertoire data, information on donor age, sex, ethnicity and CMV serostatus was compiled. Among the approximately 430 genotyped donors, under 90% belonged to the genetic ancestry cluster associated with self-reported Caucasian donors. Among about 370 genotyped donors of the cohort, an average of around 240,000 unique TCR beta nucleotide sequences was sequenced per donor, of which roughly 18% were non-productive. Besides the first cohort of roughly 700 subjects, a separate validation cohort made up of roughly 120 different subjects was used. An earlier analysis of approximately 640 of the donors applied high-throughput TCR beta sequencing to assess whether each TCR beta V gene segment acted as functional or pseudogenic. HLA typing included class I and class II loci at four-digit resolution. Using immunosequencing, the study profiled T cell repertoires from 550 to 750 subjects and related those repertoires to cytomegalovirus serostatus. Because of strong linkage in the cohort, roughly five DR-DQ haplotypes were treated as single units for association and clustering. Roughly 300 gigabases of sequencing data and 80 million or so unique TCR sequences were included in an early release covering under 650 HLA-typed donors. The study aimed to test whether cataloging public T cell receptors could reveal signatures of past pathogen exposure. To predict cytomegalovirus infection status, the study combined high-throughput TCR immunosequencing, statistical association of individual TCRs with disease status, and machine learning. In a later analysis, previously published TCR beta repertoires from 500 to 750 donors were re-analyzed and high-resolution HLA genotyping was added so that TCR occurrence patterns could be studied. In a later genetic analysis, genome-wide SNP genotypes for about 55% of the roughly 700 donors were used, and that subset was treated as a discovery cohort. All discovery cohort repertoires had been generated using a single sequencing platform. In the later analysis, no new phenotypic data were used to find candidate immune exposures; instead, reliance was placed on TCR beta sequences and their occurrence across donors. What the research found in general, with its limitations: In a later analysis, several top co-occurrence clusters were reported to appear linked to parvovirus B19, influenza, CMV and Epstein-Barr virus. The sequencing pipeline was judged likely to have produced a cluster of highly shared sequence variants as a technical artifact. Because HLA typing was missing for some donors at each locus, association tests included only the typed subset. In a later analysis, TCR association rates were found to vary across HLA loci, with the most associated TCRs seen for DRB1 alleles and the fewest for HLA-C alleles. Because counts were too low, roughly 18 rarely observed V segments, including chromosome 9 orphons, were left out of the earlier analysis of 587 of the donors. A later analysis associated 15,000 or so TCR beta sequences with specific HLA alleles at a false discovery rate of 0.05. Immune exposure information for the cohort was limited to CMV serostatus. Across donors, most TCR sequences were observed very rarely, whereas some public TCRs were present in many individuals. According to the authors, the approach could potentially be generalized to other disease states and immunological phenotypes. Linkage disequilibrium might explain the correlated functional status among segregating V segments, but an unknown experimental factor could not be excluded. The study listed around 160 TCR beta chains as associated with cytomegalovirus. Three of the identified cytomegalovirus-associated TCR beta chains were confirmed in vitro to be specific for cytomegalovirus antigens. Only TCR beta chains were sequenced in this cohort, and the absence of alpha or paired-chain data limited detectable features. A later genetic analysis reported fewer N-insertions in productive TCRs among donors in an Asian-associated ancestry cluster than the roughly 700-donor mean. Some IMGT-functional V segments, including TRBV6-2 and TRBV6-3, could not be told apart with the 87-base-pair reads, so those segments were excluded. When HLA alleles, especially DR and DQ, strongly co-occurred, attributing TCR associations to individual alleles was difficult. The presence/absence analyses assumed that sequencing depth was roughly uniform across donors, and that assumption may not be true. In a later genetic analysis, a missense DCLRE1C variant was associated with V-gene and J-gene trimming of TCR beta chains, and the association was replicated in an independent cohort. A further reported finding was that TCR beta sequences accurately predicted the HLA-A and HLA-B alleles for most subjects in the first cohort. According to a later analysis, most CMV-associated TCR beta chains appeared to be HLA-restricted, and the HLA associations seemed to be driven largely by CMV exposure. In both the original and validation cohorts, the classifier was reported to diagnose cytomegalovirus status with high specificity and sensitivity. In a later analysis, HLA-associated TCR beta chains were found to be more clonally expanded and to have lower generation probabilities than equally common non-associated chains. Broadly in line with IMGT annotations, most TCR beta V segments showed up in productive rearrangements about 90% or about 30% of the time in an earlier analysis of around 600 of the donors.

The cohort consisted of 670 or so healthy bone marrow donors. At the time of sampling, every cohort member was nominally healthy, though immune exposures that went unrecorded were likely present. The donor was CMV seronegative and was included in the group of around 320 seronegative cohort members. Each donor provided a peripheral blood sample, and peripheral blood mononuclear cells were used for TCR beta sequencing. Genomic DNA extraction from the blood cell samples was performed with the Qiagen DNeasy Blood Extraction Kit. Reading from cysteine to phenylalanine, the CDR3 counts 15 amino acids. The only DNA kept is the CDR3, 45 bases in frame from the first base. For this chain, trimming is 3 bases at the V end and 4 bases at the J end, and the number of junction bases without a gene match is 4. CDR1 and CDR2, per the germline V gene, are MRHNA and SNTAGT. Library construction relied on the immunoSEQ multiplex PCR assay. For the multiplex PCR, a mixture combining 60 forward primers for TCR Vbeta segments and 13 reverse primers for TCR Jbeta segments was used. The CDR3 region of rearranged TCR beta genes was amplified from genomic DNA with a multiplex PCR assay. Amplified TCR beta libraries were sequenced as 87-base-pair reads on the Illumina HiSeq System. On the study's bioinformatics: Across the 500 to 700 repertoires, a later analysis counted tens of millions of unique TCR beta chains, around 11 million of which were shared by at least two donors. Raw reads were error-corrected and collapsed into unique sequences by a nearest-neighbor algorithm in which closely related sequences were merged to remove PCR and sequencing errors. To assign V, D and J gene segments, CDR3 sequences were aligned to IMGT reference sequences. Each retained sequence needed at least a six-nucleotide match to both a V gene segment and a J gene segment. A rearrangement counted as productive if the CDR3 had no stop codons and remained in frame with V and J, and every other rearrangement counted as non-productive. CDR3 was defined by IMGT convention, running from the second conserved V-encoded cysteine to the conserved J-encoded phenylalanine. The earlier analysis of 450 to 750 of the donors excluded any sequence lacking an unambiguous match to a single V gene segment. An earlier analysis of around 600 of the donors classified V segments as functional when productive rearrangements were above 56.7% and as segregating when the standard deviation between donors was above 5%. To diagnose cytomegalovirus status from the catalog of TCR beta chain sequences, a statistical classification framework was built. In a later analysis, TCR nucleotide sequences were compared against IMGT/GENE-DB human TR gene sequences so that V and J genes could be assigned. The TCRdist pipeline was used in a later analysis to assign CDR3 sequences and most-parsimonious VDJ recombination scenarios. In a later analysis, each TCR beta chain was defined by its CDR3 amino acid sequence together with its V-gene family, and reads lacking a unique V-gene family were excluded. A later analysis removed roughly 590 highly shared, low-generation-probability nucleotide sequences to deal with suspected cross-contamination and a sequencing artifact. In a later analysis, a clonal expansion index was calculated for each public chain from normalized within-repertoire ranks of inferred template counts. In a later analysis, generation probabilities were computed using a VDJ recombination model fitted to out-of-frame rearrangements, and the results were checked against IGoR. Hypergeometric tests were used in a later analysis to score TCR-TCR, TCR-HLA and TCR-CMV co-occurrence, with a repertoire-size bias correction applied to the TCR pairs. A later analysis estimated false discovery rates by permuting HLA or CMV assignments 20 times. In a later analysis, co-occurring TCRs were grouped with DBSCAN, and TCRdist sequence similarity was added when clustering was performed within HLA-allele-positive subsets. For co-occurrence clustering, repertoires with fewer than 30,000 or more than 120,000 public chains were excluded, along with 4 to 6 repertoires with anomalous nucleotide sharing. TCRdb retrieved this table from immuneACCESS and kept in-frame rearrangements only. Not all clones are present; in checked studies, unresolved V genes account for under half, and no reason is known for the remainder. V and J calls and clone size are given by that table; D and trimming were obtained from the DNA. The sample records about 220,000 clones, roughly 84% of which are singletons. The ten largest clones take up over 0.65% of the sample.

This clonotype was obtained from a boy aged 2 to 10 in good health and CMV-seronegative. The specimen sequenced was PBMCs. The rearranged chain carries TRBV6-4 and TRBJ2-3, with TRBD1 identical over 10 junction bases. The DNA sequence follows: TGTGCCAGCAGTGAGGACGGGACAGGGGCAGATACGCAGTATTTT. Its translation reads: CASSEDGTGADTQYF.